Shown below are 5 T cell receptor beta chains from a single sample sequenced in a study of blood T cells in healthy people across ages. Together with a sample-barcoded 5' primer, a J-beta primer mix was included in a second PCR lasting roughly 6 to 12 cycles. One entry per CDR3 protein, called by TCRdb with MiXCR from the 5' RACE reads. The sample records 600,000 to 1,000,000 distinct CDR3 sequences, 58% being singletons. The sequenced material came from blood. The receptors shown here come from a man aged 25-40 years in good health.

The V gene is TRBV25-1, the J gene TRBJ1-2; maybe TRBD1 (5 bases). The V end lost 7 bases, the J end lost 4 bases, and 10 bases lay between the germline ends. This CDR3 contains 12 residues. Germline CDR1 and CDR2: MGHDK and SYGVNS. Here the CDR3 DNA reads TGTGCCAGCAACACAGGTGTCTATGGCTACACCTTC. It encodes CASNTGVYGYTF.

This clonotype was observed a handful of times. The V gene is TRBV4-2, the J gene TRBJ1-2, with D unresolved. V lost 4 bases to trimming and J lost 2 bases, with 8 bases between them. This CDR3 contains 13 residues. Germline V gene sequence: CDR1 LGHNA, CDR2 YNFKEQ. CDR3 sequence reads: CASSPSVNYGYTF. For the CDR3, the DNA is TGTGCCAGCAGCCCGTCGGTCAACTATGGCTACACCTTC.

The J gene is TRBJ2-7, the V gene TRBV11-2, with a tentative D call TRBD1 (5 bases). Germline values: CDR1 SGHAT, CDR2 FQNNGV. CDR3 length: 15 amino acids. V was clipped by 3 bases and J by 7 bases, with 19 bases between them. The CDR3 region has the DNA TGTGCCAGCAGCTTCCAGCGAGACGGACACAATGAGCAGTACTTC. Translated, it gives CASSFQRDGHNEQYF.

V usage is TRBV4-2 and J usage is TRBJ2-1; TRBD1 aligns across 7 bases. Germline V gene data show CDR1 as LGHNA and CDR2 as YNFKEQ. J was trimmed by 4 bases and V by 0 bases; bases with no gene match: 6. CDR3 length equals 16 residues. This CDR3 is CASSQDGRTGYNEQFF. In nucleotides, the CDR3 is TGTGCCAGCAGCCAAGATGGACGGACAGGTTACAATGAGCAGTTCTTC.

The chain employs TRBV5-1 and TRBJ2-1, with TRBD1 matching over 9 bases. CDR1 and CDR2 (germline): SGHRS, YFSETQ. V lost 4 bases, J lost 8 bases, and 4 bases stayed unmatched. CDR3 length equals 13 residues. This chain's CDR3 is CASSKQGAHEQFF. Written as DNA, the CDR3 is TGCGCCAGCAGCAAACAGGGGGCGCATGAGCAGTTCTTC.